Below, 2 T cell receptor beta chains from the same sample are listed, as sequenced in a study of Ad26.COV2.S vaccination and SARS-CoV-2 variants. The treatment is: about 20 received Ad26.COV2.S at low or high dose, single or two shots; several received placebo; per-sample allocation not given. Specimens were obtained on day 63 following the first vaccine or placebo injection. The repertoire was sequenced with immunoSEQ multiplex PCR; TCRdb's copy has only in-frame clones and lacks some. The repertoire holds some 450,000 clones, with roughly 91% as singletons. The source material was peripheral blood, sampled in a trial of Ad26.COV2.S vaccine versus placebo. Receptors originate from a person aged 18-65 years who received the Ad26.COV2.S COVID-19 vaccine or a placebo.

The rearrangement uses TRBV28 and TRBJ2-5; D gene ambiguous. This CDR3 contains 13 residues. Germline CDR1 is MDHEN and CDR2 is SYDVKM. Trimming removed 3 bases at V and 4 bases at J, with 9 bases between. In nucleotides, the CDR3 is TGTGCCAGCAGTTTGTTTGGGCCAGAGACCCAGTACTTC. This gives the protein CASSLFGPETQYF.

V is TRBV6-5 and J is TRBJ1-2; 8 bases are shared with TRBD1. The J segment lost 8 bases and the V segment lost 0 bases, leaving 5 bases of the junction unmatched. Per the germline V gene, CDR1 is MNHEY and CDR2 is SVGAGI. The length of the CDR3 is 14 residues. The CDR3 bases are TGTGCCAGCAGTTACTCGCTGACAGGGGAAGGCTACACCTTC. It is translated as CASSYSLTGEGYTF.